This entry lists 4 T cell receptor beta chains sequenced from one sample in a study of glioma-infiltrating T cells. The iRepertoire nested amplicon-rescue multiplex PCR amplified TCR alpha and beta CDR3s from RNA. TCRdb re-called the multiplex PCR reads with MiXCR, one entry per CDR3 protein. The top ten hold 35% to 40% of the sample, which has 90,000 to 100,000 distinct CDR3 sequences, approximately 39% seen once. The specimen sequenced was glioma tissue, nonneoplastic brain tissue, or PBMCs (not recorded which). The receptor source for this set is a human donor with low-grade glioma or glioblastoma, undergoing nonglioma brain surgery, or in good health (not recorded which).

The chain couples TRBV29-1 to TRBJ2-5; 8 bases match TRBD2. CDR1 SQVTM and CDR2 ANQGSEA come from the germline V gene. Trimming took 5 bases from V and 5 from J; bases not matched to a gene: 13. This CDR3 is built from 15 residues. This CDR3 is CSVPRGGASFETQYF. CDR3 coding DNA: TGCAGCGTTCCCCGGGGGGGGGCGAGTTTCGAGACCCAGTACTTC.

The chain uses TRBV6-9 and TRBJ1-5; D gene uncertain. Germline V gene data show CDR1 as MNHGY and CDR2 as SVAAGI. Deletions cut 3 bases from V and 14 bases from J, with 20 bases between. The length of the CDR3 is 14 residues. The CDR3 DNA sequence: TGTGCCAGCAGTTACACCGAGAGCAATCAGCCAAAGCATTTT. Translated: CASSYTESNQPKHF.

As to this clonotype: A much larger clone is a single base away; this may be a read error. V gene TRBV19 combines with J gene TRBJ2-4, with TRBD1 identical over 8 bases. Germline V CDR1 and CDR2: LNHDA, SQIVND (reference sequence). There are 14 residues in the CDR3. V was pared by 5 bases and J by 4 bases, with 4 bases of the junction left unmatched. CDR3 in DNA: TGTGCCAGTAGTCTGGGACAGGTTAAAAACATTCAGTACTTC. Its protein product is CASSLGQVKNIQYF.

The CDR3 loop reads CASKGTGLGTNQPQHF. The DNA for the CDR3 is TGTGCCAGCAAGGGGACAGGGTTGGGAACCAATCAGCCCCAGCATTTT. The chain joins TRBV24-1 to TRBJ1-5; TRBD1 matches 9 bases. Trimming at V came to 11 bases and at J to 3 bases, leaving 13 bases not matched to a gene. The CDR3 totals 16 residues. Germline CDR1 is KGHDR and CDR2 is SFDVKD.